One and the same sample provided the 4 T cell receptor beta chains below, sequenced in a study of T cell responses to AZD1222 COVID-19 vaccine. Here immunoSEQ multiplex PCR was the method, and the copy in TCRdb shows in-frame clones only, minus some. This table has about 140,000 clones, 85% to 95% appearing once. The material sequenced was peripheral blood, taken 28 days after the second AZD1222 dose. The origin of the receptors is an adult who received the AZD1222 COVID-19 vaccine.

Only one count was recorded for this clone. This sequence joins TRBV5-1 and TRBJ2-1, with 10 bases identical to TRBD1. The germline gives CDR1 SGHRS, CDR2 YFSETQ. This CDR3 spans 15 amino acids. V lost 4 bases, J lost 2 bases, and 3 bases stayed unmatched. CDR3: CASSEGQGPYNEQFF. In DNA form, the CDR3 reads TGCGCCAGCAGCGAGGGACAGGGGCCCTACAATGAGCAGTTCTTC.

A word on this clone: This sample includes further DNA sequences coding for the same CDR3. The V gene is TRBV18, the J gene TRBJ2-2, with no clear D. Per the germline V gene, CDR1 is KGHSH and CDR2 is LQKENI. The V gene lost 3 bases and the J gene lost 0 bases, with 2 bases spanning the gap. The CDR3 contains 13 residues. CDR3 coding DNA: TGTGCCAGCTCACCCCCGAACACCGGGGAGCTGTTTTTT. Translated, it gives CASSPPNTGELFF.

The CDR3 protein is CASSLVSPLEGDGPYEQYF. CDR3 nucleotides: TGTGCCAGCAGCTTAGTGAGTCCCTTGGAGGGAGATGGGCCCTACGAGCAGTACTTC. This chain uses TRBV13 with TRBJ2-7; maybe TRBD2 (6 bases). The CDR3 has 19 amino acids. Between the trimmed V and J ends, which lost 1 base and 2 bases, there was a span of 24 bases. CDR1 is PRHDT, CDR2 FYEKMQ, per germline (reference sequence).

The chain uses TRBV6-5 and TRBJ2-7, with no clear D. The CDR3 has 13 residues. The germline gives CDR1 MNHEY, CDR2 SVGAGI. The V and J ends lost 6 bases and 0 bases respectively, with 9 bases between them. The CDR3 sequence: CASSLLSSYEQYF. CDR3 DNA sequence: TGTGCCAGCAGCCTCTTAAGCTCCTACGAGCAGTACTTC.